These T cell receptor beta chains were read from a single sample in a study of blood T cells in healthy people across ages. TCRdb itself ran the 5' RACE reads through MiXCR, one entry per CDR3 protein. The table lists around 1,800,000 distinct CDR3 sequences, around 40% of them singletons, with under 30% in the top ten. What was sequenced was blood. These receptors originate from a human donor in good health. Both conserved end residues are part of each CDR3. The D gene is left open where the match is weak. The size of a clone is reported for some rows only, either as once, few or many, or as a class for expanded clones.

J gene	clone size	D gene	V gene	CDR3 protein	CDR3 DNA
TRBJ1-2	few	-	TRBV20-1	CSALDGQNYGYTF	TGCAGTGCCTTGGATGGACAGAACTATGGCTACACCTTC
TRBJ1-1	-	-	TRBV12-3/TRBV12-4	CASSGYLNTEAFF	TGTGCCAGCAGTGGGTACCTGAACACTGAAGCTTTCTTT
TRBJ2-3	few	-	TRBV7-3	CASRLQGGRTDTQYF	TGTGCCAGCAGGCTCCAGGGAGGACGGACAGATACGCAGTATTTT
TRBJ2-5	many	-	TRBV29-1	CSAGQETQYF	TGCAGCGCCGGTCAAGAGACCCAGTACTTC
TRBJ1-1	-	TRBD1	TRBV20-1	CSAGWDSVTEAFF	TGCAGTGCTGGCTGGGACAGCGTCACTGAAGCTTTCTTT
TRBJ2-1	few	-	TRBV5-6	CASSLGLYYNEQFF	TGTGCCAGCAGCTTGGGGCTTTACTACAATGAGCAGTTCTTC
TRBJ2-1	few	-	TRBV29-1	CSVEVVEGNEQFF	TGCAGCGTTGAAGTTGTGGAGGGGAATGAGCAGTTCTTC
TRBJ2-1	once	-	TRBV7-3	CASSEQASSYNEQFF	TGTGCCAGCAGCGAACAGGCGAGCTCCTACAATGAGCAGTTCTTC
TRBJ1-2	once	TRBD1	TRBV20-1	CSATPPGGGSGYTF	TGCAGTGCTACACCACCAGGGGGCGGCAGTGGCTACACCTTC
TRBJ1-1	few	-	TRBV12-3/TRBV12-4	CASRLTGFEAFF	TGTGCCAGCAGACTTACAGGGTTCGAAGCTTTCTTT
TRBJ1-1	once	-	TRBV3-1	CASSRRGHLNTEAFF	TGTGCCAGCTCACGTAGGGGACACTTGAACACTGAAGCTTTCTTT
TRBJ2-6	few	TRBD1	TRBV12-3/TRBV12-4	CASRIQGARANVLTF	TGTGCCAGCAGGATTCAGGGGGCTCGGGCCAACGTCCTGACTTTC
TRBJ2-1	-	-	TRBV2	CASSAGLTRGEQFF	TGTGCCAGCAGTGCGGGACTAACGAGGGGGGAGCAGTTCTTC
TRBJ2-1	-	TRBD2	TRBV6-5	CAISRGGYNEQFF	TGTGCCATTTCACGGGGGGGGTACAATGAGCAGTTCTTC
TRBJ2-7	few	TRBD1	TRBV20-1	CSANAYTGGRAYEQYF	TGCAGTGCCAACGCCTATACAGGGGGACGTGCGTACGAGCAGTACTTC
TRBJ1-2	-	-	TRBV20-1	CSAVGFPRNYGYTF	TGCAGTGCTGTAGGGTTCCCCAGAAACTATGGCTACACCTTC
TRBJ2-7	-	TRBD1	TRBV10-3	CAVTQSGQGNEQYF	TGTGCCGTCACCCAATCCGGACAGGGCAACGAGCAGTACTTC
TRBJ2-5	-	-	TRBV4-1	CASSQEEQTQYF	TGTGCCAGCAGCCAAGAGGAACAGACCCAGTACTTC
TRBJ1-5	many	TRBD1	TRBV7-2	CASSSRQGDQPQHF	TGTGCCAGCAGCTCTAGACAGGGGGATCAGCCCCAGCATTTT
TRBJ1-2	-	TRBD1	TRBV15	CATLDRDRGTDYGYTF	TGTGCCACCTTAGACCGGGACAGGGGGACGGACTATGGCTACACCTTC
TRBJ2-5	-	-	TRBV10-3	CAISVPETQYF	TGTGCCATCAGTGTCCCAGAGACCCAGTACTTC
TRBJ1-4	few	TRBD1	TRBV14	CASSQPHRGRDEKLFF	TGTGCCAGCAGCCAACCCCACAGGGGGAGAGATGAAAAACTGTTTTTT
TRBJ2-1	-	-	TRBV20-1	CSASPVYNEQFF	TGCAGTGCTAGCCCAGTCTACAATGAGCAGTTCTTC
TRBJ2-5	few	-	TRBV4-2	CASSQGSAPQETQYF	TGTGCCAGCAGCCAAGGGTCCGCGCCTCAAGAGACCCAGTACTTC
TRBJ2-2	-	TRBD2	TRBV29-1	CSVEDLGSGGDGELFF	TGCAGCGTTGAAGATCTTGGCAGCGGGGGGGACGGGGAGCTGTTTTTT